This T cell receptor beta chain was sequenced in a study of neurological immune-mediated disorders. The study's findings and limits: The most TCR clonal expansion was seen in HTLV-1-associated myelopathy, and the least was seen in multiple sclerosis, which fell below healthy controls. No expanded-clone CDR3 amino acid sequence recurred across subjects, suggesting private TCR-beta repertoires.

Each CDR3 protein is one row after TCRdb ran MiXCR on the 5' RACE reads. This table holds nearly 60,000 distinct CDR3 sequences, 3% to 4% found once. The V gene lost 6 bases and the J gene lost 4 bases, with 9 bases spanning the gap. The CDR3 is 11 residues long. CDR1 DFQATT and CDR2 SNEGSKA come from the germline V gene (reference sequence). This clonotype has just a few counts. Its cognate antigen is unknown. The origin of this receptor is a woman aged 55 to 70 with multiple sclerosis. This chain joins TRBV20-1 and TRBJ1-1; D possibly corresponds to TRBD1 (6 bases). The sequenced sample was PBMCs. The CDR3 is CSANRATEAFF. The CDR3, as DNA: TGCAGTGCAAACAGGGCCACTGAAGCTTTCTTT.